The clone carrying this T cell receptor (beta chain) occurred many times. Germline V gives CDR1 SGHVS, CDR2 FQNEAQ. V trimming: 5 bases; J trimming: 2 bases; junction bases outside the gene matches: 6. The CDR3 has 14 residues. This sample was taken from a study of blood T cells in healthy people across ages. Each donor was a healthy Caucasian individual from Russia, aged 6 to 90. Drawn from each donor were 8.5 to 10 milliliters of peripheral blood. Total RNA extraction produced at least 6 micrograms (per sample) for the study. Combining a sample-barcoded 5' primer with a J-beta primer mix, a second PCR ran for roughly 6 to 12 cycles. Tagging of each cDNA molecule was performed by a template-switch adaptor with 12 random nucleotides. TCRdb itself ran the 5' RACE reads through MiXCR, one entry per CDR3 protein. Of hundreds of thousands of distinct CDR3 sequences in the sample, about 32% were seen once.

The chain joins TRBV7-8 to TRBJ2-7, with 7 bases fitting TRBD1. The material sequenced was blood. This sequence originates from a woman aged 80 or over in good health. In DNA, the CDR3 is TGTGCCAGCAGCACAGACAGGGTAGCCTACGAGCAGTACTTC. It specifies CASSTDRVAYEQYF.